Presented here are 20 T cell receptor beta chains from one specimen sequenced in a study of cytomegalovirus exposure and HLA in healthy donors. Researchers ran the PCR with 60 Vbeta and 13 Jbeta primers. Produced via immunoSEQ multiplex PCR; TCRdb's table is partial and in-frame only. The sample consists of fewer than 200,000 clones, roughly 65% of them appearing once. The sequencing input was PBMCs. All receptors derive from a woman under 30 in good health and CMV-seropositive.

The V call is TRBV19, the J call TRBJ2-7, with D unresolved. Germline CDR1 LNHDA, CDR2 SQIVND (reference sequence). V gave up 5 bases and J gave up 2 bases, with 13 bases separating them. This CDR3 comprises 14 residues. CDR3: CASSLAATAYEQYF. CDR3 nucleotides: TGTGCCAGTAGTTTGGCAGCGACTGCCTACGAGCAGTACTTC. Drawing the rest from reference TRBV19 and TRBJ2-7, the complete variable domain is DGGITQSPKYLFRKEGQNVTLSCEQNLNHDAMYWYRQDPGQGLRLIYYSQIVNDFQKGDIAEGYSVSREKKESFPLTVTSAQKNPTAFYLCASSLAATAYEQYFGPGTRLTVT.

The V and J genes are TRBV19 and TRBJ2-7; D uncertain. The germline V gene has CDR1 LNHDA and CDR2 SQIVND (reference sequence). Trimming shortened V by 3 bases and J by 4 bases, and 10 bases separated the two germline ends. CDR3 length: 13 residues. The CDR3 reads CASSIQVWYEQYF. CDR3 in DNA: TGTGCCAGTAGTATTCAGGTGTGGTACGAGCAGTACTTC.

This chain uses TRBV27 with TRBJ2-1, with a tentative D call TRBD2 (5 bases). The CDR3 is 12 residues long. V lost 4 bases and J 7 bases, leaving 8 bases between the germline ends. Looked up from germline, CDR1 is MNHEY and CDR2 is SMNVEV (reference sequence). Here the CDR3 reads CASSSSGNEQFF. The CDR3 DNA reads TGTGCCAGCAGTTCAAGCGGAAATGAGCAGTTCTTC.

This chain joins TRBV5-1 and TRBJ2-7; TRBD1 is a possible D gene (9 bases). This CDR3 is 14 amino acids long. The germline V and J ends were trimmed by 4 bases and 4 bases, with 15 bases remaining between them. Germline V gene sequence: CDR1 SGHRS, CDR2 YFSETQ. CDR3 DNA sequence: TGCGCCAGCAGCCGGGAGGGGACAGGGTACGAGCAGTACTTC. Residues: CASSREGTGYEQYF.

The chain carries TRBV2 and TRBJ1-5, with 9 bases aligning to TRBD1. CDR1 and CDR2 from the germline V gene are SNHLY and FYNNEI. The ends lost 4 bases at V and 5 bases at J; junction bases unmatched: 9. The CDR3 covers 16 residues. The CDR3 nucleotides read TGTGCCAGCAGTGTTAACAGGGGGCGGGTTGATCAGCCCCAGCATTTT. Amino acid sequence: CASSVNRGRVDQPQHF.

V usage is TRBV6-5 and J usage is TRBJ1-5, with a possible D match to TRBD1 (5 bases). V lost 10 bases and J 1 base, leaving 11 bases between the germline ends. Germline V gives CDR1 MNHEY, CDR2 SVGAGI. The CDR3 runs to 13 residues. CDR3 bases: TGTGCCACCATGGGGGGAAGCAATCAGCCCCAGCATTTT. Protein: CATMGGSNQPQHF.

The chain has TRBV18 and TRBJ2-1; TRBD1 is a possible D gene (6 bases). CDR1 is KGHSH and CDR2 is LQKENI in the germline V gene. The CDR3 spans 15 residues. The V end was cut by 3 bases, the J end by 0 bases, with 9 bases between. The CDR3 is CASSPRGSSYNEQFF. CDR3 bases: TGTGCCAGCTCACCCAGGGGAAGCTCCTACAATGAGCAGTTCTTC.

The table lists this clone with a few counts. The V call is TRBV11-3, the J call TRBJ2-1, with a tentative D call TRBD2 (7 bases). The CDR3 is 16 amino acids. Trimming left V 5 bases short and J 0 bases short, with 14 bases between. Germline V gives CDR1 SGHNT, CDR2 YENEEA. Written as DNA, the CDR3 is TGTGCCAGCAGCCGCGGGGGCGCGAGCTCCTACAATGAGCAGTTCTTC. This codes for CASSRGGASSYNEQFF.

V and J are TRBV7-2 and TRBJ1-5; unclear D gene. The V end was cut by 5 bases, the J end by 8 bases, with 19 bases between. Germline V gene sequence: CDR1 SGHTA, CDR2 FQGNSA. The CDR3 sequence is 15 residues long. The CDR3 DNA reads TGTGCCAGCAGCCTTAACCCTCTAAATTTCGAGCCCCAGCATTTT. This codes for CASSLNPLNFEPQHF.

This chain connects TRBV5-1 to TRBJ2-1; 10 nucleotides match TRBD2. V gave up 4 bases and J gave up 1 base; unmatched junction bases: 2. CDR3 length: 15 residues. Germline lookup yields CDR1 SGHRS and CDR2 YFSETQ. CDR3 in amino acids: CASSPTSGSYNEQFF. The CDR3, as DNA: TGCGCCAGCAGCCCGACTAGCGGGTCCTACAATGAGCAGTTCTTC.

The rearrangement links TRBV5-1 to TRBJ2-2; a possible D gene is TRBD2 (6 bases). From germline, CDR1 is SGHRS and CDR2 YFSETQ. The CDR3 loop spans 14 amino acids. V was clipped by 4 bases and J by 6 bases, with 13 bases between them. CDR3 region: CASSLNLAPGELFF. The CDR3 nucleotides are TGCGCCAGCAGCCTTAACCTAGCGCCCGGGGAGCTGTTTTTT.

The genes are TRBV4-2 and TRBJ2-7; TRBD2 matches at 9 bases. The CDR3 consists of 17 residues. Germline V gene data show CDR1 as LGHNA and CDR2 as YNFKEQ. V dropped 0 bases and J dropped 2; count of bases not matched to a gene: 8. The chain's CDR3 is CASSQETSGFLTYEQYF. The CDR3 DNA follows: TGTGCCAGCAGCCAAGAGACTAGCGGTTTCTTAACCTACGAGCAGTACTTC.

This clone was counted only a few times. The CDR3 reads CASSQDRLAGGSGEFF. CDR3 in DNA: TGCGCCAGCAGCCAAGACCGACTAGCGGGGGGCTCCGGGGAGTTCTTC. The rearrangement links TRBV4-1 to TRBJ2-1, with TRBD2 matching over 13 bases. The germline CDR1 and CDR2 sequences are MGHRA and YSYEKL. The CDR3 totals 16 residues. J gave up 14 bases and V 0 bases, and 10 bases lay outside the gene matches.

This sequence joins TRBV7-6 and TRBJ2-5; D is perhaps TRBD2 (6 bases). The germline V and J ends were trimmed by 1 base and 1 base, with 16 bases remaining between them. There are 17 residues in the CDR3. Germline values: CDR1 SGHVS, CDR2 FNYEAQ. CDR3 region: CASSLGGGSLPQETQYF. The DNA for the CDR3 is TGTGCCAGCAGCTTAGGTGGAGGGAGCCTCCCCCAAGAGACCCAGTACTTC.

The J gene is TRBJ1-2, the V gene TRBV5-6, with D perhaps matching TRBD1 (5 bases). The CDR3 loop spans 18 amino acids. CDR1 and CDR2 (germline): SGHDT, YYEEEE. V was pared by 4 bases and J by 7 bases, with 29 bases between. The chain's CDR3 is CASSKVRDRFLISGGYTF. The DNA for the CDR3 is TGTGCCAGCAGCAAAGTCAGGGATAGGTTCTTAATTTCGGGTGGCTACACCTTC.

This clone came up once. The rearrangement joins TRBV25-1 to TRBJ2-5; D unclear. The J call may be wrong; the DNA end is better matched by TRBJ2-7. This CDR3 spans 13 amino acids. CDR1 and CDR2 (germline): MGHDK, SYGVNS. CDR3 region: CASSVGSSYEQYF. For the CDR3, the DNA is TGTGCCAGCAGTGTGGGCAGCTCCTACGAGCAGTACTTC.

This chain uses TRBV18 with TRBJ2-5, with TRBD1 identical over 11 bases. CDR3 length equals 16 residues. The V gene end was trimmed by 6 bases and the J gene end by 8 bases; junction bases not matched to a gene: 14. Germline values: CDR1 KGHSH, CDR2 LQKENI. CDR3 DNA: TGTGCCAGCTCCCTGGGGACAGGGGGACTTGAAAAAACCCAGTACTTC. Protein: CASSLGTGGLEKTQYF.

There are a few counts of this clone. The J gene is TRBJ2-6, the V gene TRBV4-2, with 8 bases fitting TRBD1. The J segment lost 2 bases and the V segment lost 7 bases, leaving 4 bases of the junction unmatched. The germline V gene encodes CDR1 LGHNA and CDR2 YNFKEQ. The CDR3 runs 15 residues. The CDR3 DNA follows: TGTGCCAGCAACCTCAGGGGGCCTGGGGCCAACGTCCTGACTTTC. Translation: CASNLRGPGANVLTF.

The rearrangement links TRBV18 to TRBJ2-5; 8 nucleotides match TRBD2. Germline V lookup: CDR1 KGHSH, CDR2 LQKENI. This CDR3 has 17 amino acids. V was pared by 2 bases and J by 2 bases, with 10 bases of the junction left unmatched. The CDR3 protein is CASSPFHSGGLQETQYF. CDR3 DNA sequence: TGTGCCAGCTCACCATTCCATTCGGGGGGGTTACAAGAGACCCAGTACTTC. Looking up the rest from reference TRBV18 and TRBJ2-5 gives the full variable domain: NAGVMQNPRHLVRRRGQEARLRCSPMKGHSHVYWYRQLPEEGLKFMVYLQKENIIDESGMPKERFSAEFPKEGPSILRIQQVVRGDSAAYFCASSPFHSGGLQETQYFGPGTRLLVL.

This clone was detected once. The chain recombines TRBV7-6 with TRBJ2-5, with 10 bases fitting TRBD2. J lost 2 bases, V lost 3 bases, and 3 bases had no gene match. The V gene's germline CDR1 is SGHVS and CDR2 FNYEAQ. The CDR3 has 15 amino acids. CDR3 bases: TGTGCCAGCAGCTTCATAGCGGGGGGACAAGAGACCCAGTACTTC. It codes for CASSFIAGGQETQYF. The full variable domain, rest sourced from reference TRBV7-6 and TRBJ2-5, is GAGVSQSPRYKVTKRGQDVALRCDPISGHVSLYWYRQALGQGPEFLTYFNYEAQQDKSGLPNDRFSAERPEGSISTLTIQRTEQRDSAMYRCASSFIAGGQETQYFGPGTRLLVL.